A selection of T cell receptor beta chains follows, all from one sample in a study of cytomegalovirus exposure and HLA in healthy donors. Some clones are missing from TCRdb's copy, which holds only in-frame ones; the method was immunoSEQ multiplex PCR. This sample has about 99,000 clones; approximately 79% occur once, and the top ten carry 5.8%. Sequenced: PBMCs. These receptors came from a man aged 55-75 years in good health and CMV-seropositive. Each CDR3 is given with its conserved first and last residue. Fields, in order: J gene, D gene, clone size, V gene, CDR3 protein, CDR3 DNA. D genes are given only for firm matches. Size is stated for part of the rows, as once, few or many counts, or as a class when the clone is expanded.

j_call: TRBJ2-3; d_call: NA; clone_size: NA; v_call: TRBV27; cdr3_aa: CASTPGRRPTDTQYF; cdr3_nt: TGTGCCAGCACCCCAGGGAGGCGACCCACAGATACGCAGTATTTT
j_call: TRBJ2-1; d_call: NA; clone_size: NA; v_call: TRBV7-2; cdr3_aa: CASSLVLGGRINEQFF; cdr3_nt: TGTGCCAGCAGCTTAGTTCTGGGTGGGCGAATCAATGAGCAGTTCTTC
j_call: TRBJ1-5; d_call: TRBD1; clone_size: NA; v_call: TRBV7-9; cdr3_aa: CASSFGQGASNQPQHF; cdr3_nt: TGTGCCAGCAGCTTCGGACAGGGCGCGAGCAATCAGCCCCAGCATTTT
j_call: TRBJ1-5; d_call: NA; clone_size: few; v_call: TRBV21-1; cdr3_aa: CASSRENRVDQPQHF; cdr3_nt: TGTGCCAGCAGCAGGGAGAACAGGGTAGATCAGCCCCAGCATTTT
j_call: TRBJ2-1; d_call: TRBD2; clone_size: NA; v_call: TRBV29-1; cdr3_aa: CSVVIAGGEQFF; cdr3_nt: TGCAGCGTTGTAATAGCGGGGGGTGAGCAGTTCTTC
j_call: TRBJ2-5; d_call: NA; clone_size: NA; v_call: TRBV4-1; cdr3_aa: CASSQDVEGGSETQYF; cdr3_nt: TGCGCCAGCAGCCAAGATGTGGAGGGGGGGTCAGAGACCCAGTACTTC
j_call: TRBJ2-3; d_call: TRBD2; clone_size: NA; v_call: TRBV4-2; cdr3_aa: CASSQASGDTDTQYF; cdr3_nt: TGTGCCAGCAGCCAAGCTAGCGGGGACACAGATACGCAGTATTTT
j_call: TRBJ2-3; d_call: TRBD2; clone_size: NA; v_call: TRBV19; cdr3_aa: CASSPTSGPDTQYF; cdr3_nt: TGTGCCAGTAGTCCTACTAGCGGCCCAGATACGCAGTATTTT
j_call: TRBJ1-5; d_call: NA; clone_size: NA; v_call: TRBV10-2; cdr3_aa: CASTPGGRQPQHF; cdr3_nt: TGCGCCAGCACCCCGGGGGGCAGGCAGCCCCAGCATTTT
j_call: TRBJ1-2; d_call: NA; clone_size: NA; v_call: TRBV12-5; cdr3_aa: CASGPLTVNYGYTF; cdr3_nt: TGTGCTAGTGGTCCCTTGACAGTGAACTATGGCTACACCTTC
j_call: TRBJ2-2; d_call: TRBD1; clone_size: NA; v_call: TRBV6-4; cdr3_aa: CASSDFRQGVTGELFF; cdr3_nt: TGTGCCAGCAGTGACTTCCGACAGGGGGTCACCGGGGAGCTGTTTTTT
j_call: TRBJ2-3; d_call: NA; clone_size: NA; v_call: TRBV5-5; cdr3_aa: CASSLGGGTDTQYF; cdr3_nt: TGTGCCAGCAGCTTGGGCGGGGGCACAGATACGCAGTATTTT
j_call: TRBJ1-4; d_call: TRBD1; clone_size: NA; v_call: TRBV7-6; cdr3_aa: CASSATGEATNEKLFF; cdr3_nt: TGTGCCAGCAGCGCCACAGGGGAAGCAACTAATGAAAAACTGTTTTTT
j_call: TRBJ2-7; d_call: TRBD1; clone_size: NA; v_call: TRBV18; cdr3_aa: CASSPLWKGAYEQYF; cdr3_nt: TGTGCCAGCTCACCACTTTGGAAGGGGGCTTACGAGCAGTACTTC
j_call: TRBJ2-5; d_call: TRBD2; clone_size: NA; v_call: TRBV28; cdr3_aa: CASSWGTSGGETQYF; cdr3_nt: TGTGCCAGCAGTTGGGGGACTAGCGGGGGTGAGACCCAGTACTTC
j_call: TRBJ2-7; d_call: TRBD2; clone_size: NA; v_call: TRBV9; cdr3_aa: CASSQGLAGTYEQYF; cdr3_nt: TGTGCCAGCAGCCAGGGACTAGCGGGAACCTACGAGCAGTACTTC
j_call: TRBJ2-3; d_call: TRBD2; clone_size: NA; v_call: TRBV7-6; cdr3_aa: CASSPFGGGDTQYF; cdr3_nt: TGTGCCAGCAGTCCCTTCGGGGGAGGGGATACGCAGTATTTT
j_call: TRBJ2-4; d_call: NA; clone_size: NA; v_call: TRBV21-1; cdr3_aa: CASSKFGQVGLAKNIQYF; cdr3_nt: TGTGCCAGCAGCAAGTTCGGGCAGGTAGGACTTGCCAAAAACATTCAGTACTTC
j_call: TRBJ1-3; d_call: NA; clone_size: NA; v_call: TRBV2; cdr3_aa: CASNRGQGSALAGNTIYF; cdr3_nt: TGTGCCAGCAATCGAGGCCAGGGATCGGCTCTTGCTGGAAACACCATATATTTT
j_call: TRBJ2-7; d_call: TRBD2; clone_size: NA; v_call: TRBV4-2; cdr3_aa: CASSRRMIAGGSSYEQYF; cdr3_nt: TGTGCCAGCAGCCGGAGGATGATAGCGGGGGGGAGCTCCTACGAGCAGTACTTT
j_call: TRBJ2-1; d_call: TRBD2; clone_size: once; v_call: TRBV4-2; cdr3_aa: CASSPPGLPLGNEQFF; cdr3_nt: TGTGCCAGCAGCCCCCCGGGACTACCTTTGGGAAATGAGCAGTTCTTC
j_call: TRBJ2-1; d_call: TRBD2; clone_size: NA; v_call: TRBV5-5; cdr3_aa: CASSVLAGSSYNEQFF; cdr3_nt: TGTGCCAGCAGCGTCCTAGCGGGAAGCTCCTACAATGAGCAGTTCTTC
j_call: TRBJ1-1; d_call: NA; clone_size: NA; v_call: TRBV6-5; cdr3_aa: CASSPPGGRTEAFF; cdr3_nt: TGTGCCAGCAGTCCCCCCGGGGGGAGAACTGAAGCTTTCTTT
j_call: TRBJ1-4; d_call: NA; clone_size: NA; v_call: TRBV29-1; cdr3_aa: CSVSSGWGNEKLFF; cdr3_nt: TGCAGCGTATCATCAGGGTGGGGTAATGAAAAACTGTTTTTT
j_call: TRBJ2-7; d_call: TRBD2; clone_size: NA; v_call: TRBV5-6; cdr3_aa: CASSLKTGGPFEQYF; cdr3_nt: TGTGCCAGCAGCTTGAAAACGGGGGGGCCGTTCGAGCAGTACTTC
j_call: TRBJ2-5; d_call: NA; clone_size: NA; v_call: TRBV21-1; cdr3_aa: CASSKRQADCETQYF; cdr3_nt: TGTGCCAGCAGCAAGAGGCAAGCGGACTGCGAGACCCAGTACTTC
j_call: TRBJ1-5; d_call: NA; clone_size: NA; v_call: TRBV7-2; cdr3_aa: CASSSPTPGQGFNQPQHF; cdr3_nt: TGTGCCAGCAGCTCGCCAACCCCGGGACAAGGTTTCAATCAGCCCCAGCATTTT
j_call: TRBJ1-1; d_call: NA; clone_size: once; v_call: TRBV18; cdr3_aa: CASSPGTGNTEAFF; cdr3_nt: TGTGCCAGCTCACCAGGAACAGGGAACACTGAAGCTTTCTTT
j_call: TRBJ2-1; d_call: NA; clone_size: once; v_call: TRBV19; cdr3_aa: CASSLGGTPRNEQFF; cdr3_nt: TGTGCCAGTAGCCTTGGGGGGACCCCCCGCAATGAGCAGTTCTTC
j_call: TRBJ2-5; d_call: NA; clone_size: NA; v_call: TRBV19; cdr3_aa: CASSIVTHQETQYF; cdr3_nt: TGTGCCAGTAGTATAGTGACACACCAAGAGACCCAGTACTTC
j_call: TRBJ2-7; d_call: TRBD1; clone_size: NA; v_call: TRBV19; cdr3_aa: CASSIARTGPYEQYF; cdr3_nt: TGTGCCAGTAGTATAGCCAGGACAGGTCCCTACGAGCAGTACTTC
j_call: TRBJ1-6; d_call: TRBD1; clone_size: NA; v_call: TRBV6-1; cdr3_aa: CASGTGMGMPLHF; cdr3_nt: TGTGCCAGTGGGACAGGCATGGGGATGCCCCTCCACTTT
j_call: TRBJ1-2; d_call: TRBD1; clone_size: NA; v_call: TRBV6-5; cdr3_aa: CASGDRVDYGYTF; cdr3_nt: TGTGCCAGCGGTGACAGGGTGGACTATGGCTACACCTTC
j_call: TRBJ1-6; d_call: NA; clone_size: NA; v_call: TRBV6-1; cdr3_aa: CASNTGTLGSPLHF; cdr3_nt: TGTGCCAGCAATACAGGGACCCTTGGTTCACCCCTCCACTTT
j_call: TRBJ2-3; d_call: NA; clone_size: NA; v_call: TRBV7-2; cdr3_aa: CASSLGGVGDTQYF; cdr3_nt: TGTGCCAGCAGCTTAGGGGGCGTAGGAGATACGCAGTATTTT
j_call: TRBJ1-1; d_call: NA; clone_size: NA; v_call: TRBV5-1; cdr3_aa: CASSSTGMNTEAFF; cdr3_nt: TGCGCCAGCAGCTCGACAGGCATGAACACTGAAGCTTTCTTT
j_call: TRBJ1-2; d_call: TRBD1; clone_size: NA; v_call: TRBV10-3; cdr3_aa: CAISPRQGRAVNYGYTF; cdr3_nt: TGTGCCATCAGCCCTAGACAGGGCCGAGCGGTTAACTATGGCTACACCTTC
j_call: TRBJ2-7; d_call: NA; clone_size: NA; v_call: TRBV7-6; cdr3_aa: CACSSPGLIVHEQYF; cdr3_nt: TGTGCCTGCAGCTCACCTGGACTCATTGTCCACGAGCAGTACTTC
j_call: TRBJ1-1; d_call: NA; clone_size: NA; v_call: TRBV18; cdr3_aa: CASSPRGGAPDTEAFF; cdr3_nt: TGTGCCAGCTCACCACGGGGGGGCGCCCCGGACACTGAAGCTTTCTTT
j_call: TRBJ2-3; d_call: NA; clone_size: NA; v_call: TRBV11-3; cdr3_aa: CASSLGGGAGTDTQYF; cdr3_nt: TGTGCCAGCAGCTTAGGGGGGGGCGCCGGGACAGATACGCAGTATTTT
j_call: TRBJ2-1; d_call: NA; clone_size: NA; v_call: TRBV11-2; cdr3_aa: CASSSTYNEQFF; cdr3_nt: TGTGCCAGCAGCAGCACCTACAATGAGCAGTTCTTC
j_call: TRBJ2-7; d_call: TRBD1; clone_size: once; v_call: TRBV5-8; cdr3_aa: CASSLEGAGGAYEQYF; cdr3_nt: TGTGCCAGCAGCTTGGAGGGGGCAGGGGGCGCGTACGAGCAGTACTTC
j_call: TRBJ1-4; d_call: NA; clone_size: NA; v_call: TRBV19; cdr3_aa: CASSISGYRNEKLFF; cdr3_nt: TGTGCCAGTAGTATAAGTGGGTACAGAAATGAAAAACTGTTTTTT
j_call: TRBJ1-6; d_call: TRBD1; clone_size: once; v_call: TRBV6-5; cdr3_aa: CASRDRDDSPLHF; cdr3_nt: TGTGCCTCCCGGGACAGGGATGACTCACCCCTCCACTTT
j_call: TRBJ2-7; d_call: NA; clone_size: NA; v_call: TRBV28; cdr3_aa: CASNRGTYEQYF; cdr3_nt: TGTGCCAGCAATCGGGGTACCTACGAGCAGTACTTC
j_call: TRBJ2-7; d_call: TRBD1; clone_size: NA; v_call: TRBV15; cdr3_aa: CATSRGDRTSYEQYF; cdr3_nt: TGTGCCACCAGCAGAGGGGACAGGACCTCCTACGAGCAGTACTTC
j_call: TRBJ2-7; d_call: NA; clone_size: NA; v_call: TRBV14; cdr3_aa: CASSHIRGGEQYF; cdr3_nt: TGTGCCAGCAGCCACATAAGGGGGGGCGAGCAGTACTTC
j_call: TRBJ1-1; d_call: TRBD1; clone_size: once; v_call: TRBV30; cdr3_aa: CAWTGGQVYMNTEAFF; cdr3_nt: TGTGCCTGGACAGGGGGACAGGTTTACATGAACACTGAAGCTTTCTTT
j_call: TRBJ1-4; d_call: TRBD1; clone_size: NA; v_call: TRBV7-7; cdr3_aa: CASSFRGAPNEKLFF; cdr3_nt: TGTGCCAGCAGCTTCAGGGGGGCCCCAAATGAAAAACTGTTTTTT
j_call: TRBJ2-7; d_call: NA; clone_size: NA; v_call: TRBV2; cdr3_aa: CASSAQKSYEQYF; cdr3_nt: TGTGCCAGCAGTGCACAGAAGTCCTACGAGCAGTACTTC
j_call: TRBJ1-1; d_call: NA; clone_size: few; v_call: TRBV5-4; cdr3_aa: CASSFIQGDAFF; cdr3_nt: TGTGCCAGCAGCTTTATACAGGGAGATGCTTTCTTT
j_call: TRBJ2-2; d_call: NA; clone_size: once; v_call: TRBV5-1; cdr3_aa: CASHLAGRNTGELFF; cdr3_nt: TGCGCCAGTCACCTGGCGGGGAGGAACACCGGGGAGCTGTTTTTT
j_call: TRBJ2-1; d_call: NA; clone_size: NA; v_call: TRBV6-6; cdr3_aa: CASSAGSRGDEQFF; cdr3_nt: TGTGCCAGCAGTGCGGGTTCCAGAGGAGATGAGCAGTTCTTC